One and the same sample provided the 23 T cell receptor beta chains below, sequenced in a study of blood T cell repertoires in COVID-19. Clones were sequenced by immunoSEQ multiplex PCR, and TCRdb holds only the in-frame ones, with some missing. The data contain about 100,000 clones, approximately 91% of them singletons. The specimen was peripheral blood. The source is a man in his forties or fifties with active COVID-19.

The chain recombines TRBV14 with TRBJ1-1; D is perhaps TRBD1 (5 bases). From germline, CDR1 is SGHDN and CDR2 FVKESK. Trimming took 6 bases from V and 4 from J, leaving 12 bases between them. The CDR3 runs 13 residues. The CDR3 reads CASSAQESTEAFF. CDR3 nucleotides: TGTGCCAGCAGTGCACAGGAGAGCACTGAAGCTTTCTTT.

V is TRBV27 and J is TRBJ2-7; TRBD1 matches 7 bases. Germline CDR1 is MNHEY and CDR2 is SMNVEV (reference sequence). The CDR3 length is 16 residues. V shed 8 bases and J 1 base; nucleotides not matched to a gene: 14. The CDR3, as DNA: TGTGCCAGCGGGCCCTCAGGGGCAGGGGGTTCCTACGAGCAGTACGTC. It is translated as CASGPSGAGGSYEQYV.

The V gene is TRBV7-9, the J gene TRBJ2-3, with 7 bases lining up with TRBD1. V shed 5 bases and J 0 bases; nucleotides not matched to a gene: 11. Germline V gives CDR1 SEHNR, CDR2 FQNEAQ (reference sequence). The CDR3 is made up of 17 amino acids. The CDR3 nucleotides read TGTGCCAGCAGCGAACCCTCGGACAGGAGGAGCACAGATACGCAGTATTTT. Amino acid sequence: CASSEPSDRRSTDTQYF.

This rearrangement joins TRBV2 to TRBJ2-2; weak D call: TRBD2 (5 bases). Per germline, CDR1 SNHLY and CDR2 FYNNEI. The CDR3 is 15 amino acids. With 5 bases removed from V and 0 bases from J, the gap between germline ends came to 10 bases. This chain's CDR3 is CASSPGMTNTGELFF. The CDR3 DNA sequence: TGTGCCAGCAGTCCGGGGATGACGAACACCGGGGAGCTGTTTTTT.

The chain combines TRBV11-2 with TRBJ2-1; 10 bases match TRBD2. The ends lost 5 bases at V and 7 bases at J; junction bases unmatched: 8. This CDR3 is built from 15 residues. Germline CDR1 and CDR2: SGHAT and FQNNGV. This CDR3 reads CASSGTSGKGNEQFF. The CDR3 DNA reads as TGTGCCAGCAGCGGAACTAGCGGGAAAGGTAATGAGCAGTTCTTC.

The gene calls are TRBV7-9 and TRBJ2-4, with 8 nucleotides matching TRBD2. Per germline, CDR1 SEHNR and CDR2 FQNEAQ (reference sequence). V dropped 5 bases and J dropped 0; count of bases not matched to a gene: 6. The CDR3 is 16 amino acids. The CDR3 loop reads CASSPPGGAAKNIQYF. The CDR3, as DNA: TGTGCCAGCAGCCCCCCGGGAGGGGCAGCCAAAAACATTCAGTACTTC.

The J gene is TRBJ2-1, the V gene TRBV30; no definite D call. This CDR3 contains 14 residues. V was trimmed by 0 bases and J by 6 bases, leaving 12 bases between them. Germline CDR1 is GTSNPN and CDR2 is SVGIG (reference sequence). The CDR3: CAWSVGSSLNEQFF. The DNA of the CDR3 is TGTGCCTGGAGTGTAGGTAGCAGCCTCAATGAGCAGTTCTTC.

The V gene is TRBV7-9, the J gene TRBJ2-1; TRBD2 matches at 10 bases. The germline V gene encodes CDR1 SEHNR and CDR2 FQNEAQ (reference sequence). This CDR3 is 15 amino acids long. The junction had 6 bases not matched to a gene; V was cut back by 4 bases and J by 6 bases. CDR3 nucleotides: TGTGCCAGCAGCTCCGGGACTAGCGCAACCAATGAGCAGTTCTTC. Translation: CASSSGTSATNEQFF.

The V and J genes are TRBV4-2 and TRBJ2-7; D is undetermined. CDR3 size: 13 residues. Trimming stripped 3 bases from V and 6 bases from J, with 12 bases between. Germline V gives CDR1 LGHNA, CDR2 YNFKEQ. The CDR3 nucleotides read TGTGCCAGCAGCCAGGATCGGTCGGGCGAGCAGTACGTC. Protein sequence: CASSQDRSGEQYV.

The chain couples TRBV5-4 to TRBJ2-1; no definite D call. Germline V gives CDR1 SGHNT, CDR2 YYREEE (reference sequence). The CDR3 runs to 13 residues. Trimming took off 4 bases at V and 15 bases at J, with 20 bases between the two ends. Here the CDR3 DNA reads TGTGCCAGCAGCGATCCCCGGATAGGAGAGTGGTTCTTC. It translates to CASSDPRIGEWFF.

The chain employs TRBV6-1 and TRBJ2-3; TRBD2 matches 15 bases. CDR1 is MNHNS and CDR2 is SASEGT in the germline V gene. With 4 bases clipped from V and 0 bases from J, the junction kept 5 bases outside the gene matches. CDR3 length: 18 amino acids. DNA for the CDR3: TGTGCCAGCAGTGGGGGACTAGCGGGGGGCCATAGCACAGATACGCAGTATTTT. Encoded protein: CASSGGLAGGHSTDTQYF.

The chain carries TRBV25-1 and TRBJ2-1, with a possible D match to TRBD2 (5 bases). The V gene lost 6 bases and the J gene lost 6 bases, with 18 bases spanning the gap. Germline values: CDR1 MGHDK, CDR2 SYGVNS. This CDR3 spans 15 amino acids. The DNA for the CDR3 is TGTGCCAGCAGAAAAAGCGGCCCCGGCTCCAATGAGCAGTTCTTC. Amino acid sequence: CASRKSGPGSNEQFF.

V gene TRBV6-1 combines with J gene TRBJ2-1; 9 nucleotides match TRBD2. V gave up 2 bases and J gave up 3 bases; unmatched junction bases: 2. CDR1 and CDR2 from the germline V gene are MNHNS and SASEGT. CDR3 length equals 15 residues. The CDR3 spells CASSELAGNYNEQFF. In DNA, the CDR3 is TGTGCCAGCAGTGAACTAGCGGGGAACTACAATGAGCAGTTCTTC.

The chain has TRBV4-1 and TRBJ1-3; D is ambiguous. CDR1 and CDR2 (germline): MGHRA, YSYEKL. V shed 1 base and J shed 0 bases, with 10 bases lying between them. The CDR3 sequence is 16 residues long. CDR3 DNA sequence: TGCGCCAGCAGCCAAGCTTACGGGATCTCTGGAAACACCATATATTTT. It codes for CASSQAYGISGNTIYF.

CDR3 coding DNA: TGTGCCAGCAGCCAAGATCTCGGGGTGGTCCACAATGAGCAGTTCTTC. The encoded protein is CASSQDLGVVHNEQFF. The genes are TRBV14 and TRBJ2-1; perhaps TRBD2 as D (5 bases). V lost 0 bases, J lost 5 bases, and 14 bases lay in between. Germline values: CDR1 SGHDN, CDR2 FVKESK. The CDR3 is made up of 16 amino acids.

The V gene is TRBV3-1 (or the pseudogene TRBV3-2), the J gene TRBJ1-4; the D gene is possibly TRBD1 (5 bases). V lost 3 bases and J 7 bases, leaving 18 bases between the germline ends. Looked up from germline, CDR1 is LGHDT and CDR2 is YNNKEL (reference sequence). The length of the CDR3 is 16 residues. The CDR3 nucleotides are TGTGCCAGCAGCCACTCCCTTGGGGCATCGGGTGAAAAACTGTTTTTT. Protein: CASSHSLGASGEKLFF.

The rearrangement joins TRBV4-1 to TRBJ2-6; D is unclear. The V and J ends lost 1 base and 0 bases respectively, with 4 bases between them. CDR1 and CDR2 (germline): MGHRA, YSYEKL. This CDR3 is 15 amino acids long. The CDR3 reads CASSQVLSGANVLTF. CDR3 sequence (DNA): TGCGCCAGCAGCCAAGTCCTCTCTGGGGCCAACGTCCTGACTTTC.

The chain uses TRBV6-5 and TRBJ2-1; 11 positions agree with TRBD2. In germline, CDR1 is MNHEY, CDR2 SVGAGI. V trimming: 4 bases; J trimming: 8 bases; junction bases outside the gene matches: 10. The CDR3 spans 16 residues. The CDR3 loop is CASSSTPTSGTDEQFF. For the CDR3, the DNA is TGTGCCAGCAGTTCAACCCCGACTAGCGGGACCGATGAGCAGTTCTTC.

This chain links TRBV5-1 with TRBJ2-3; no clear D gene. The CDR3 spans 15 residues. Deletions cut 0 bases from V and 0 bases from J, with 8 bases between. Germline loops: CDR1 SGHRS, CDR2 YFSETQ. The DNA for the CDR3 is TGCGCCAGCAGCTTGGCCCTTGTAAGCACAGATACGCAGTATTTT. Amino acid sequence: CASSLALVSTDTQYF. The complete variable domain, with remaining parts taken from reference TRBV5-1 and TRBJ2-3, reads KAGVTQTPRYLIKTRGQQVTLSCSPISGHRSVSWYQQTPGQGLQFLFEYFSETQRNKGNFPGRFSGRQFSNSRSEMNVSTLELGDSALYLCASSLALVSTDTQYFGPGTRLTVL.

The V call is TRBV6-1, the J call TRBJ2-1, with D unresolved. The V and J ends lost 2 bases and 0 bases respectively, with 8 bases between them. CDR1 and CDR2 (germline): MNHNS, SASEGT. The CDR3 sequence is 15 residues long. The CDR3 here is CASSEYSSSYNEQFF. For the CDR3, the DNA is TGTGCCAGCAGTGAATACTCAAGCTCCTACAATGAGCAGTTCTTC.

The DNA for the CDR3 is TGTGCCAGTAGTATATTATTTAGTTTTAGTAGACAATATGAGCAGTTCTTC. Translated, it gives CASSILFSFSRQYEQFF. The J gene is TRBJ2-1, the V gene TRBV19; D not resolved. The CDR3 has 17 residues. Germline V gene lookup returns CDR1 LNHDA and CDR2 SQIVND (reference sequence). Between the trimmed V and J ends, which lost 2 bases and 8 bases, there was a span of 22 bases.

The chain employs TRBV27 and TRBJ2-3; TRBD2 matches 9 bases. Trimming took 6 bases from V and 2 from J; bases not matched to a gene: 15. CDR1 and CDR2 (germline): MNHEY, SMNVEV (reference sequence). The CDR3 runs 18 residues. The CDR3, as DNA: TGTGCCAGCAGGCCAACAGAAGGCGGGGGGGCCCCCACAGATACGCAGTATTTT. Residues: CASRPTEGGGAPTDTQYF.

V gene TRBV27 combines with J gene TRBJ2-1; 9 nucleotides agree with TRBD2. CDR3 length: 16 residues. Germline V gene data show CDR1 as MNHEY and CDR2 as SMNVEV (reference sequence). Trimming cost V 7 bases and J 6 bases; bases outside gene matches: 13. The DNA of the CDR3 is TGTGCCAGCACCGATAGCGGGAGAACGGTCGGCAATGAGCAGTTCTTC. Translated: CASTDSGRTVGNEQFF.